The clone carrying this TCR beta chain was observed a handful of times. Its specificity is not known. This sample is part of a study of response to subunit inactivated influenza vaccine. TCRdb reanalysed the RT-PCR reads using MiXCR and keeps one entry per CDR3 protein. The repertoire has around 500,000 distinct CDR3 sequences, roughly 11% of them found once; the top ten carry roughly 12%. Points from the study as a whole: With each seasonal influenza vaccination, the authors suggested, few new T cells are recruited.

The CDR3 is 14 amino acids. V gave up 4 bases and J gave up 12 bases, with 19 bases separating them. Per the germline V gene, CDR1 is SEHNR and CDR2 is FQNEAQ (reference sequence). This chain uses TRBV7-9 with TRBJ2-1; TRBD2 might be the D (5 bases). The TCR originated in a man in his forties or fifties who received an inactivated influenza vaccine. The source material was PBMCs from blood, sampled roughly 45 days after vaccination. Here the CDR3 reads CASSSWPSEGGQFF. In nucleotides, the CDR3 is TGTGCCAGCAGCTCCTGGCCATCCGAGGGCGGGCAGTTCTTC.